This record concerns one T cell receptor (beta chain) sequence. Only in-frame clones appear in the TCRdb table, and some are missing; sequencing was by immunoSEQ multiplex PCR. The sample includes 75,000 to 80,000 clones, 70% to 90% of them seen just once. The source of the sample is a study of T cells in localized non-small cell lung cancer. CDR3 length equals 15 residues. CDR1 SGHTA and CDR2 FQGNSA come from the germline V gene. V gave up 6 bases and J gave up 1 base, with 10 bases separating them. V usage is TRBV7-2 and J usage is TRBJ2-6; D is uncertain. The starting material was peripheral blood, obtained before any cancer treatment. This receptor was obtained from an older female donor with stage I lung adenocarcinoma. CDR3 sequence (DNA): TGTGCCAGCAGTTTGCGTAGGTCTGGGGCCAACGTCCTGACTTTC. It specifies CASSLRRSGANVLTF. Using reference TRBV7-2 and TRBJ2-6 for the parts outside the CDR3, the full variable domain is GAGVSQSPSNKVTEKGKDVELRCDPISGHTALYWYRQSLGQGLEFLIYFQGNSAPDKSGLPSDRFSAERTGGSVSTLTIQRTQQEDSAVYLCASSLRRSGANVLTFGAGSRLTVL.